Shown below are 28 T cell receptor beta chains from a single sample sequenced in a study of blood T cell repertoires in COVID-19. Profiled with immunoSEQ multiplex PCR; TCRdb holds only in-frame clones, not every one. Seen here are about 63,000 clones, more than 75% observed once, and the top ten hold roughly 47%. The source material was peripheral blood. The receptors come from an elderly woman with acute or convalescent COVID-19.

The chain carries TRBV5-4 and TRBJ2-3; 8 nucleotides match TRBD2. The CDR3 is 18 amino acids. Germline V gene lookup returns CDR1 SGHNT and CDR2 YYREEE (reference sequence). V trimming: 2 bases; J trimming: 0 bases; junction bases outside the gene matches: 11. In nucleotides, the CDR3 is TGTGCCAGCAGCTTACTCCTCCAGGCTAGCGGGAGCACAGATACGCAGTATTTT. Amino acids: CASSLLLQASGSTDTQYF.

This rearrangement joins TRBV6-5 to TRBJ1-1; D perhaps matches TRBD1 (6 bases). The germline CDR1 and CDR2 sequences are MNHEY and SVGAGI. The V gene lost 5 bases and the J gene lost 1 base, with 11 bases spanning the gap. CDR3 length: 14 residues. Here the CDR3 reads CASSTWTENTEAFF. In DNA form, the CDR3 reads TGTGCCAGCAGTACCTGGACAGAGAACACTGAAGCTTTCTTT.

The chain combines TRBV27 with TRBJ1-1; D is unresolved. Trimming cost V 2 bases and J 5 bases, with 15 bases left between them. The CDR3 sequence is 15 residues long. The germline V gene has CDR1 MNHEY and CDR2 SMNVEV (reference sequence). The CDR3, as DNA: TGTGCCAGCAGTTTAGAGGGCAGGCGGGTGACTGAAGCTTTCTTT. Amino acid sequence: CASSLEGRRVTEAFF.

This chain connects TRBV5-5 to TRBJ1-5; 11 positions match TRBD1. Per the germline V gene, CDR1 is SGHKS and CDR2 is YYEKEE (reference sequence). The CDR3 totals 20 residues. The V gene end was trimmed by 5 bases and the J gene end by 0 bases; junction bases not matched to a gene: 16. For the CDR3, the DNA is TGTGCCAGCAGAGCCGGGACAGGGGGTATGGGACCCTATAGCAATCAGCCCCAGCATTTT. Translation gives CASRAGTGGMGPYSNQPQHF.

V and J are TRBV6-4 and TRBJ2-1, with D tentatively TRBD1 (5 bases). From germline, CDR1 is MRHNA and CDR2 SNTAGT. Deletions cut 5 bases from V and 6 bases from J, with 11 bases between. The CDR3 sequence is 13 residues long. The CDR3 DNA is TGTGCCAGCAGTCCCACAGGAGTCAATGAGCAGTTCTTC. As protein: CASSPTGVNEQFF.

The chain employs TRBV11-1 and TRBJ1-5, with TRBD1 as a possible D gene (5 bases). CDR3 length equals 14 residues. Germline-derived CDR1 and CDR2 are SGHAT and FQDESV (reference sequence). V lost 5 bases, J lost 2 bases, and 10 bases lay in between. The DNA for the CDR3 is TGTGCCAGCAGCCTCGGGGGTGGCAATCAGCCCCAGCATTTT. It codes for CASSLGGGNQPQHF.

The CDR3 coding sequence is TGTGCCAGCACCCCACAACCGGGACTAGCGGAGGACACCGGGGAGCTGTTTTTT. Its protein is CASTPQPGLAEDTGELFF. J is TRBJ2-2 and V is TRBV6-2 or TRBV6-3; 11 bases line up with TRBD2. This CDR3 contains 18 residues. Germline lookup yields CDR1 MNHEY and CDR2 SVGEGT. The trim removed 7 bases at V and 3 bases at J, leaving 13 bases unmatched.

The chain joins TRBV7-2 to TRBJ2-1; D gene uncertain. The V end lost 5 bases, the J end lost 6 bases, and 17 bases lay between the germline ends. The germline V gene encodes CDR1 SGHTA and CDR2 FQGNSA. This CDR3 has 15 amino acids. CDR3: CASSPFSPAGNEQFF. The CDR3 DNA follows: TGTGCCAGCAGCCCATTTAGCCCCGCCGGCAATGAGCAGTTCTTC.

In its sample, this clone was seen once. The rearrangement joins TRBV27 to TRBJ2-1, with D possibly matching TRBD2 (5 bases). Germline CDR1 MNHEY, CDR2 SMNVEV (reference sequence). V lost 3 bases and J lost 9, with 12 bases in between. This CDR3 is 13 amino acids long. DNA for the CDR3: TGTGCCAGCAGTTTTCGGACTTTTCCTGAGCAGTTCTTC. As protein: CASSFRTFPEQFF.

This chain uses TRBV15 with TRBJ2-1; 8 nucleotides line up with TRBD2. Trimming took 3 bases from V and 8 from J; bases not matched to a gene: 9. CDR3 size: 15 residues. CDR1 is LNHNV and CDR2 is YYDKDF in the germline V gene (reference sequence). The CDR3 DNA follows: TGTGCCACCAGCAGGAGGACCGGGAGGGATGATGAGCAGTTCTTC. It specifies CATSRRTGRDDEQFF.

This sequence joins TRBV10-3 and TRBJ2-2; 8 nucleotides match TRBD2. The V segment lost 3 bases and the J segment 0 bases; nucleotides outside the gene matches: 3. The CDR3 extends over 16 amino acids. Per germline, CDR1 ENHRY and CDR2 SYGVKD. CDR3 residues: CAISDTSGANTGELFF. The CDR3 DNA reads TGTGCCATCAGTGACACTAGCGGCGCGAACACCGGGGAGCTGTTTTTT.

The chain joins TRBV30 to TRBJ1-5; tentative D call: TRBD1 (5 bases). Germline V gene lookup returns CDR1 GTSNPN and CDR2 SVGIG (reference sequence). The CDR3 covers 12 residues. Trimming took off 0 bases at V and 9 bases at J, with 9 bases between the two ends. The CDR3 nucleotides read TGTGCCTGGAGTGTAGCCCAGGGGCCCCAGCATTTT. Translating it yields CAWSVAQGPQHF.

The CDR3 loop reads CASSPDRNQPQHF. DNA of the CDR3: TGTGCCAGCAGCCCAGACAGAAATCAGCCCCAGCATTTT. The chain employs TRBV2 and TRBJ1-5; TRBD1 is a possible D gene (5 bases). Trimming removed 6 bases at V and 4 bases at J, with 10 bases between. CDR3 length equals 13 residues. Germline V gene data show CDR1 as SNHLY and CDR2 as FYNNEI. The full variable domain, rest sourced from reference TRBV2 and TRBJ1-5, is EPEVTQTPSHQVTQMGQEVILRCVPISNHLYFYWYRQILGQKVEFLVSFYNNEISEKSEIFDDQFSVERPDGSNFTLKIRSTKLEDSAMYFCASSPDRNQPQHFGDGTRLSIL.

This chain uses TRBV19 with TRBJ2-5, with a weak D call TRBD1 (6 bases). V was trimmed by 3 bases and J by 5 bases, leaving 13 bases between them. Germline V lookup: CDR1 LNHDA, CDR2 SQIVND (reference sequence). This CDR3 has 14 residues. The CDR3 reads CASSIPGAGETQYF. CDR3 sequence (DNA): TGTGCCAGTAGTATTCCAGGGGCTGGGGAGACCCAGTACTTC.

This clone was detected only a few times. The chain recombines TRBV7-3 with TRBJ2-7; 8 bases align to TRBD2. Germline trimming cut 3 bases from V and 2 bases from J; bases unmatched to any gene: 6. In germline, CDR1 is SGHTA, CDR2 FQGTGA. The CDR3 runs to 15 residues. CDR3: CASSLSSGPTYEQYF. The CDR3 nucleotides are TGTGCCAGCAGCTTGTCTAGCGGGCCCACCTACGAGCAGTACTTC. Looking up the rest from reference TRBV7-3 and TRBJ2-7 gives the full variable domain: GAGVSQTPSNKVTEKGKYVELRCDPISGHTALYWYRQSLGQGPEFLIYFQGTGAADDSGLPNDRFFAVRPEGSVSTLKIQRTERGDSAVYLCASSLSSGPTYEQYFGPGTRLTVT.

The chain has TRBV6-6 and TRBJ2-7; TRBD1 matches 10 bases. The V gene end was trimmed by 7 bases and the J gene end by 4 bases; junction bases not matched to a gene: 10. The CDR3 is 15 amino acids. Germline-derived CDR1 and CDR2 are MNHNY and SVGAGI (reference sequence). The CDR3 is CASTDRDRGAYEQYF. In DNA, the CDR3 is TGTGCCAGCACCGACCGGGACAGGGGTGCTTACGAGCAGTACTTC.

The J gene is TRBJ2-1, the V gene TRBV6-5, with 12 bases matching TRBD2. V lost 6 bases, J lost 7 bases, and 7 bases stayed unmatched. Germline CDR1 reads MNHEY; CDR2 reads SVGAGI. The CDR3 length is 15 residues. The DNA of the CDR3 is TGTGCCAGCAGCCTCACTAGCGGGAGGACGAATGAGCAGTTCTTC. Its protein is CASSLTSGRTNEQFF.

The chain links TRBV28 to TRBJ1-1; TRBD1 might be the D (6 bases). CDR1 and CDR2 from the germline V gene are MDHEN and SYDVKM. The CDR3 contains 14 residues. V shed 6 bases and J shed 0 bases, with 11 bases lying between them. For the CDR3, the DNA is TGTGCCAGCAGATCGGGACACCTGAACACTGAAGCTTTCTTT. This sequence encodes CASRSGHLNTEAFF.

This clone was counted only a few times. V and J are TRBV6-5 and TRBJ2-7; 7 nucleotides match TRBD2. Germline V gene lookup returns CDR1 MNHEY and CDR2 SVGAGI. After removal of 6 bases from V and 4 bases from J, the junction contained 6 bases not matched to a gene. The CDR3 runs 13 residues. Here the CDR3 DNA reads TGTGCCAGCAGGGGCGGGAGTAGGTACGAGCAGTACTTC. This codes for CASRGGSRYEQYF.

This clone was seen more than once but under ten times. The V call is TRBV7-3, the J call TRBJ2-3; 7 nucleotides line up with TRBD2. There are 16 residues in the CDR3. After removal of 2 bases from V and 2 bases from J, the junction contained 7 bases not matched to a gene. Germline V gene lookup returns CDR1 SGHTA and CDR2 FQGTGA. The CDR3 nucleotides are TGTGCCAGCAGCTTAGGGGCTAGCGGATACACAGATACGCAGTATTTT. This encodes CASSLGASGYTDTQYF.

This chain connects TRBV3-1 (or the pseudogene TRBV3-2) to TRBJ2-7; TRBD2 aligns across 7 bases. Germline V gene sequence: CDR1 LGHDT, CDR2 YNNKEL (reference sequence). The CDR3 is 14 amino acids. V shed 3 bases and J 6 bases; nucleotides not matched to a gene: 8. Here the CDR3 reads CASSQGGSTLEQYF. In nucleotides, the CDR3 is TGTGCCAGCAGCCAGGGCGGGAGTACACTCGAGCAGTACTTC.

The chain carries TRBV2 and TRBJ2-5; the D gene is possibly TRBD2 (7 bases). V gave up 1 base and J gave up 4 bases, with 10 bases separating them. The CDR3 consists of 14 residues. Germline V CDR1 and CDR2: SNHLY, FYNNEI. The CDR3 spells CASSEGGGGETQYF. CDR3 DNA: TGTGCCAGCAGTGAAGGGGGAGGGGGAGAGACCCAGTACTTC.

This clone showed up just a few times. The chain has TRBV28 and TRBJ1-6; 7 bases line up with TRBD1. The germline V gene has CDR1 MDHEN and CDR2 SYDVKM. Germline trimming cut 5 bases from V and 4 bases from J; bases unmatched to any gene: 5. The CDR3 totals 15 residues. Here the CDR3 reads CASSTGTDYNSPLHF. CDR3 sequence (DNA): TGTGCCAGCAGTACAGGGACAGATTATAATTCACCCCTCCACTTT.

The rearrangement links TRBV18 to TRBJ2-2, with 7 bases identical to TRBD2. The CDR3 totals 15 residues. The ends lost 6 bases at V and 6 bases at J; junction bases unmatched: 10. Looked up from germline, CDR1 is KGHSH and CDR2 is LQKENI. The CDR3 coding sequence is TGTGCCAGCTCCCGGGACTACCAAGACCCCGGGGAGCTGTTTTTT. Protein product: CASSRDYQDPGELFF.

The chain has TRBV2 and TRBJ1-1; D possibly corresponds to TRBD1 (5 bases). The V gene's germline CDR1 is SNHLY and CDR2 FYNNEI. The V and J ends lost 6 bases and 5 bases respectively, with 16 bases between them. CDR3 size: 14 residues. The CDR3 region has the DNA TGTGCCAGCAGGGCCCTCGGGGGGAGGACTGAAGCTTTCTTT. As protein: CASRALGGRTEAFF.

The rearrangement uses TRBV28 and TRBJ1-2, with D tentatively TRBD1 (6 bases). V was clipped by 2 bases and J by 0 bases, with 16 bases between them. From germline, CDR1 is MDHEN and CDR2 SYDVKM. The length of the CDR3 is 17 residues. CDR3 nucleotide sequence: TGTGCCAGCAGTTTACAGGGGCGGGGGGCTGCTAACTATGGCTACACCTTC. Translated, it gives CASSLQGRGAANYGYTF.

CDR3 in amino acids: CASRRDRGPTGELFF. DNA of the CDR3: TGTGCCAGCCGCCGGGACAGGGGGCCCACCGGGGAGCTGTTTTTT. This chain uses TRBV2 with TRBJ2-2; 12 bases agree with TRBD1. The V gene's germline CDR1 is SNHLY and CDR2 FYNNEI. The CDR3 has 15 residues. Losses at the gene ends were 8 bases for V and 4 bases for J; bases not matched to a gene: 5.

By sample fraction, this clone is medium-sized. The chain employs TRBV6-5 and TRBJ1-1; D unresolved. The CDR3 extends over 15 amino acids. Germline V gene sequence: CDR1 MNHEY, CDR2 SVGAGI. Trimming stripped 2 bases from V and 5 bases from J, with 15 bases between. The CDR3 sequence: CASSYAGLFGTEAFF. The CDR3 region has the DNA TGTGCCAGCAGTTACGCCGGACTCTTCGGGACTGAAGCTTTCTTT.